The 5 T cell receptor beta chains presented below share a single source sample, sequenced in a study of cytomegalovirus exposure and HLA in healthy donors. The PCR had 60 Vbeta and 13 Jbeta primers. Here immunoSEQ multiplex PCR was the method, and the copy in TCRdb shows in-frame clones only, minus some. The sample has 150,000 to 200,000 clones, roughly 75% seen once. The specimen was PBMCs. Receptors were obtained from a man aged 35-49 years in good health and CMV-seronegative.

The rearrangement uses TRBV5-1 and TRBJ1-3; no clear D gene. CDR1 and CDR2 from the germline V gene are SGHRS and YFSETQ. V lost 7 bases to trimming and J lost 3 bases, with 17 bases between them. This CDR3 has 15 amino acids. CDR3 in amino acids: CASARGDVSGNTIYF. CDR3 nucleotides: TGCGCCAGCGCTCGGGGAGACGTAAGTGGAAACACCATATATTTT.

A remark on this clone: The sample carries other DNA sequences with the same CDR3. The rearrangement joins TRBV19 to TRBJ1-2, with D perhaps TRBD1 (5 bases). V was clipped by 1 base and J by 2 bases, with 5 bases between them. The germline V gene encodes CDR1 LNHDA and CDR2 SQIVND (reference sequence). This CDR3 has 13 residues. The CDR3 DNA reads TGTGCCAGTAGTATAGCAGGGAACTATGGCTACACCTTC. Protein product: CASSIAGNYGYTF.

V gene TRBV7-6 combines with J gene TRBJ2-2; perhaps TRBD2 as D (6 bases). The CDR3 runs 16 residues. Germline-derived CDR1 and CDR2 are SGHVS and FNYEAQ. The V end was cut by 8 bases, the J end by 5 bases, with 21 bases between. The CDR3 region has the DNA TGTGCCAGCGGCAAAACCAACGGAGGAGGGACCGGGGAGCTGTTTTTT. This gives the protein CASGKTNGGGTGELFF. Using reference TRBV7-6 and TRBJ2-2 for the parts outside the CDR3, the full variable domain is GAGVSQSPRYKVTKRGQDVALRCDPISGHVSLYWYRQALGQGPEFLTYFNYEAQQDKSGLPNDRFSAERPEGSISTLTIQRTEQRDSAMYRCASGKTNGGGTGELFFGEGSRLTVL.

The gene calls are TRBV5-6 and TRBJ1-2; 9 positions agree with TRBD1. From germline, CDR1 is SGHDT and CDR2 YYEEEE. V dropped 3 bases and J dropped 5; count of bases not matched to a gene: 5. The CDR3 totals 14 residues. CDR3 in amino acids: CASSSGQGIYGYTF. For the CDR3, the DNA is TGTGCCAGCAGCTCGGGACAGGGAATATATGGCTACACCTTC.

V usage is TRBV6-1 and J usage is TRBJ1-5; 7 nucleotides align to TRBD1. Germline-derived CDR1 and CDR2 are MNHNS and SASEGT. V lost 3 bases and J lost 7; bases outside the gene matches: 12. The CDR3 length is 16 residues. The CDR3 coding sequence is TGTGCCAGCAGTGAGAGGGTCGGCCCAGGGGGGCAGCCCCAGCATTTT. Residues: CASSERVGPGGQPQHF.